Listed below are T cell receptor beta chains from one sample, sequenced in a study of OX40 agonist ivuxolimab in advanced cancers. The method was immunoSEQ multiplex PCR; TCRdb's version includes in-frame clones alone and lacks a portion of them. The sample has tens of thousands of clones; around 83% are singletons. Specimen: CD4+ or CD8+ T cells sorted from blood, collected in a trial of the OX40 agonist ivuxolimab. These receptors were collected from an adult with an advanced solid tumor such as melanoma, head and neck, liver or kidney cancer. Each CDR3 is given with its conserved first and last residue. Each record gives: D gene, J gene, V gene, clone size, CDR3 protein, CDR3 DNA. D genes are given only for firm matches. Clone sizes are given selectively: once, few, many, or a class where the clone is expanded.

D gene: -
J gene: TRBJ1-5
V gene: TRBV27
clone size: few
CDR3 protein: CASSFISGRNQPQHF
CDR3 DNA: TGTGCCAGCAGTTTTATTTCAGGCCGCAATCAGCCCCAGCATTTT

D gene: -
J gene: TRBJ2-1
V gene: TRBV10-3
clone size: -
CDR3 protein: CAISEGELGAYNEQFF
CDR3 DNA: TGTGCCATCAGTGAGGGGGAGTTGGGGGCTTACAATGAGCAGTTCTTC

D gene: TRBD1
J gene: TRBJ2-5
V gene: TRBV18
clone size: -
CDR3 protein: CASSPNTGGEETQYF
CDR3 DNA: TGTGCCAGCTCACCAAATACAGGGGGCGAAGAGACCCAGTACTTC

D gene: -
J gene: TRBJ2-1
V gene: TRBV7-9
clone size: -
CDR3 protein: CASREGSYNEQFF
CDR3 DNA: TGTGCCAGCAGGGAGGGGTCCTACAATGAGCAGTTCTTC

D gene: TRBD1
J gene: TRBJ2-5
V gene: TRBV5-4
clone size: few
CDR3 protein: CASSRSSGTGQETQYF
CDR3 DNA: TGTGCCAGCAGCCGGAGCTCAGGGACAGGACAAGAGACCCAGTACTTC

D gene: -
J gene: TRBJ2-2
V gene: TRBV6-5
clone size: -
CDR3 protein: CASSYEPTGELFF
CDR3 DNA: TGTGCCAGCAGTTATGAACCCACCGGGGAGCTGTTTTTT

D gene: TRBD2
J gene: TRBJ2-1
V gene: TRBV12-5
clone size: -
CDR3 protein: CASGLGTSGIGDEQFF
CDR3 DNA: TGTGCTAGTGGTTTGGGGACTAGCGGGATCGGCGATGAGCAGTTCTTC

D gene: -
J gene: TRBJ2-1
V gene: TRBV7-3
clone size: -
CDR3 protein: CASSLTAGRSEQFF
CDR3 DNA: TGTGCCAGCAGCTTAACGGCAGGGAGGTCTGAGCAGTTCTTC

D gene: TRBD1
J gene: TRBJ2-1
V gene: TRBV2
clone size: -
CDR3 protein: CASSVGQGFLDEQFF
CDR3 DNA: TGTGCCAGCAGTGTGGGACAGGGGTTTCTCGATGAGCAGTTCTTC

D gene: TRBD2
J gene: TRBJ2-3
V gene: TRBV19
clone size: -
CDR3 protein: CASSAQVAGRTDTQYF
CDR3 DNA: TGTGCCAGTAGTGCCCAAGTAGCGGGCCGCACAGATACGCAGTATTTT

D gene: TRBD2
J gene: TRBJ2-3
V gene: TRBV6-5
clone size: -
CDR3 protein: CASSSEGGGADTQYF
CDR3 DNA: TGTGCCAGCAGTTCCGAGGGCGGGGGGGCTGATACGCAGTATTTT

D gene: TRBD1
J gene: TRBJ1-5
V gene: TRBV10-3
clone size: -
CDR3 protein: CAISAQGAGNQPQHF
CDR3 DNA: TGTGCCATCAGTGCACAGGGGGCAGGCAATCAGCCCCAGCATTTT

D gene: -
J gene: TRBJ1-6
V gene: TRBV27
clone size: -
CDR3 protein: CASSKGVYNSPLHF
CDR3 DNA: TGTGCCAGCAGTAAGGGCGTCTATAATTCACCCCTCCACTTT

D gene: -
J gene: TRBJ1-1
V gene: TRBV19
clone size: -
CDR3 protein: CASTRDWNTEAFF
CDR3 DNA: TGTGCCAGTACCAGGGACTGGAACACTGAAGCTTTCTTT

D gene: -
J gene: TRBJ2-1
V gene: TRBV27
clone size: few
CDR3 protein: CASTKNYGGEQFF
CDR3 DNA: TGTGCCAGCACCAAAAATTATGGGGGTGAGCAGTTCTTC

D gene: -
J gene: TRBJ2-7
V gene: TRBV11-3
clone size: -
CDR3 protein: CASSLEGGEQYF
CDR3 DNA: TGTGCCAGCAGCTTAGAAGGGGGCGAGCAGTACTTC

D gene: TRBD1
J gene: TRBJ1-4
V gene: TRBV4-1
clone size: -
CDR3 protein: CASSQGQGAPHNSTNEKLFF
CDR3 DNA: TGCGCCAGCAGCCAAGGACAGGGGGCCCCTCACAACTCGACTAATGAAAAACTGTTTTTT

D gene: TRBD1
J gene: TRBJ1-6
V gene: TRBV10-2
clone size: -
CDR3 protein: CASRGTGINSPLHF
CDR3 DNA: TGCGCCAGCCGAGGGACAGGGATTAATTCACCCCTCCACTTT

D gene: -
J gene: TRBJ2-4
V gene: TRBV6-5
clone size: few
CDR3 protein: CASSQVLFDKNIQYF
CDR3 DNA: TGTGCCAGCAGCCAGGTGCTTTTTGACAAAAACATTCAGTACTTC

D gene: -
J gene: TRBJ2-7
V gene: TRBV11-3
clone size: -
CDR3 protein: CASSLRSMGDGREQYF
CDR3 DNA: TGTGCCAGCAGCTTACGCTCAATGGGAGACGGGCGCGAGCAGTACTTC

D gene: -
J gene: TRBJ1-1
V gene: TRBV5-6
clone size: -
CDR3 protein: CASSLGHLNTEAFF
CDR3 DNA: TGTGCCAGCAGCTTGGGACATTTGAACACTGAAGCTTTCTTT

D gene: TRBD2
J gene: TRBJ2-1
V gene: TRBV9
clone size: -
CDR3 protein: CASSAGLETGEQFF
CDR3 DNA: TGTGCCAGCAGCGCGGGACTAGAGACGGGTGAGCAGTTCTTC

D gene: -
J gene: TRBJ1-1
V gene: TRBV7-2
clone size: -
CDR3 protein: CASSLVRVNTEAFF
CDR3 DNA: TGTGCCAGCAGCCTCGTCCGGGTTAACACTGAAGCTTTCTTT

D gene: -
J gene: TRBJ2-1
V gene: TRBV2
clone size: -
CDR3 protein: CASSKDSGLGLSSYNEQFF
CDR3 DNA: TGTGCCAGCTCGAAGGACAGTGGCCTTGGACTAAGCTCCTACAATGAGCAGTTCTTC

D gene: TRBD2
J gene: TRBJ2-2
V gene: TRBV7-7
clone size: -
CDR3 protein: CATALAVNTGELFF
CDR3 DNA: TGTGCTACCGCACTAGCGGTGAACACCGGGGAGCTGTTTTTT

D gene: -
J gene: TRBJ1-2
V gene: TRBV29-1
clone size: -
CDR3 protein: CSAERGEGYYGYTF
CDR3 DNA: TGCAGCGCGGAACGAGGAGAAGGGTACTATGGCTACACCTTC

D gene: -
J gene: TRBJ2-5
V gene: TRBV7-2
clone size: once
CDR3 protein: CASSFRQKQETQYF
CDR3 DNA: TGTGCCAGCAGCTTCCGACAGAAACAAGAGACCCAGTACTTC

D gene: -
J gene: TRBJ1-6
V gene: TRBV19
clone size: -
CDR3 protein: CASSIGGHNSPLHF
CDR3 DNA: TGTGCCAGTAGTATCGGGGGGCATAATTCACCCCTCCACTTT

D gene: -
J gene: TRBJ2-1
V gene: TRBV27
clone size: -
CDR3 protein: CASNGAANSYNEQFF
CDR3 DNA: TGTGCCAGCAACGGGGCGGCCAACTCCTACAATGAGCAGTTCTTC

D gene: TRBD1
J gene: TRBJ2-3
V gene: TRBV2
clone size: -
CDR3 protein: CASSWDRGSTDTQYF
CDR3 DNA: TGTGCCAGCAGTTGGGACAGGGGGAGCACAGATACGCAGTATTTT

D gene: -
J gene: TRBJ2-5
V gene: TRBV5-6
clone size: -
CDR3 protein: CASSLGTEETQYF
CDR3 DNA: TGTGCCAGCAGCTTGGGGACGGAAGAGACCCAGTACTTC

D gene: TRBD1
J gene: TRBJ1-5
V gene: TRBV4-2
clone size: -
CDR3 protein: CASSPTGQVIGQPQHF
CDR3 DNA: TGTGCCAGCAGCCCCACGGGACAGGTAATAGGACAGCCCCAGCATTTT